The present T cell receptor beta chain was sequenced within a study of control samples from healthy donors and cancer patients. TCRdb's table, derived via immunoSEQ multiplex PCR, lists solely in-frame clones and lacks some. The repertoire holds about 130,000 clones, with roughly 90% as singletons. Germline CDR1 is SGHAT and CDR2 is FQNNGV. The CDR3 totals 15 residues. V lost 1 base and J lost 10, with 16 bases in between. Sequencing was done on a sample of blood. The V call is TRBV11-2, the J call TRBJ1-4, with a tentative D call TRBD1 (5 bases). This TCR was recovered from a man aged 18 to 35 in good health. This CDR3 reads CASSLGGGPGGKLFF. The CDR3 nucleotides are TGTGCCAGCAGCTTAGGTGGAGGACCGGGGGGAAAACTGTTTTTT. Supplemented by reference TRBV11-2 and TRBJ1-4, the full variable domain reads EAGVAQSPRYKIIEKRQSVAFWCNPISGHATLYWYQQILGQGPKLLIQFQNNGVVDDSQLPKDRFSAERLKGVDSTLKIQPAKLEDSAVYLCASSLGGGPGGKLFFGSGTQLSVL.